This TCR beta chain was recovered during a study of blood T cell repertoires in COVID-19. Enrollment of patients from Seattle took place during active infection, with longitudinal follow-up. The V gene lost 6 bases and the J gene lost 0 bases, with 14 bases spanning the gap. The CDR3 loop spans 15 amino acids. CDR1 is MNHEY, CDR2 SVGAGI, per germline. Profiled with immunoSEQ multiplex PCR; TCRdb holds only in-frame clones, not every one. The sample records 250,000 to 400,000 clones, 90% being singletons. The genes are TRBV6-5 and TRBJ1-1; D not certain. This TCR was recovered from a woman aged 25 to 39 with COVID-19, enrolled during active disease. Sequencing used peripheral blood. CDR3 coding DNA: TGTGCCAGCAGGCCCCTATGGGCGATGAACACTGAAGCTTTCTTT. This encodes CASRPLWAMNTEAFF.